This TCR beta chain was captured in a study of cytomegalovirus exposure and HLA in healthy donors. Findings and limits, study-wide: Researchers reported in a later analysis that a missense DCLRE1C variant was tied to TCR beta V- and J-gene trimming. Later analysis identified 15,000 to 20,000 TCR beta sequences associated with HLA alleles, using a false discovery rate threshold of 0.05.

Primers: 60 Vbeta forward and 13 Jbeta reverse. Assay: immunoSEQ multiplex PCR; the TCRdb copy retains only in-frame clones and omits some. The sample includes about 140,000 clones, 82% of them seen just once. About this clone: The antigen is undetermined.

CDR1 SEHNR and CDR2 FQNEAQ come from the germline V gene (reference sequence). This CDR3 is 15 amino acids long. The V and J ends lost 5 bases and 4 bases respectively, with 15 bases between them. This rearrangement joins TRBV7-9 to TRBJ1-5; possible D gene TRBD1, 6 bases. The sequenced material came from PBMCs. This clonotype originated in a man younger than 35 in good health and CMV-seropositive. The CDR3 bases are TGTGCCAGCAGCCCGGATACAGGGTGGAATCAGCCCCAGCATTTT. It encodes CASSPDTGWNQPQHF.